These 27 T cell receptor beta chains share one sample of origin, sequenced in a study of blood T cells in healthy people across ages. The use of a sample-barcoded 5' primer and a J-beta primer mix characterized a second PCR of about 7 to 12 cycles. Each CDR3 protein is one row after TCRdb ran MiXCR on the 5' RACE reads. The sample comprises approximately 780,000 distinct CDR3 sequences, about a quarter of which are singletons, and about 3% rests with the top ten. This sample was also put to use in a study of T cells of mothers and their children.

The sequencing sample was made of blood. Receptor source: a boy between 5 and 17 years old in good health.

CDR3 DNA sequence: TGTGCCAGCAGCTTAAACAGCGGGGGGTTCAAAGAGACCCAGTACTTC. It translates to CASSLNSGGFKETQYF. This chain joins TRBV11-1 and TRBJ2-1, with TRBD2 matching 9 bases. Judging by the DNA end, TRBJ2-5 fits better; the J call may be wrong. Germline CDR1 reads SGHAT; CDR2 reads FQDESV (reference sequence). The CDR3 totals 16 residues.

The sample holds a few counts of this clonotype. The CDR3 reads CAWSTPHRGQETQYF. The CDR3 nucleotides are TGTGCCTGGAGTACTCCTCACAGGGGGCAGGAGACCCAGTACTTC. The chain employs TRBV30 and TRBJ2-5; 9 bases map to TRBD1. Unmatched junction bases numbered 9, after V lost 2 bases and J lost 5 bases. This CDR3 spans 15 amino acids. Germline V gene data show CDR1 as GTSNPN and CDR2 as SVGIG (reference sequence).

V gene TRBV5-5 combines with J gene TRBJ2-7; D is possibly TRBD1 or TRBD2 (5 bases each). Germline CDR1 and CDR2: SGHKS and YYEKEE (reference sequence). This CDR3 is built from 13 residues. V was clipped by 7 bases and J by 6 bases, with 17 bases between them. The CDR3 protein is CASGRGTSREQYF. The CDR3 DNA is TGTGCCAGCGGCCGTGGGACCTCACGCGAGCAGTACTTC.

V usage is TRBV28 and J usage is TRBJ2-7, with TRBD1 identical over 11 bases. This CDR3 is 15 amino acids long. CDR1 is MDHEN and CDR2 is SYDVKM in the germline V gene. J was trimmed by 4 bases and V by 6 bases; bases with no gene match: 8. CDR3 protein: CASSFAGTGGYEQYF. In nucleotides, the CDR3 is TGTGCCAGCAGCTTCGCCGGGACAGGGGGGTACGAGCAGTACTTC.

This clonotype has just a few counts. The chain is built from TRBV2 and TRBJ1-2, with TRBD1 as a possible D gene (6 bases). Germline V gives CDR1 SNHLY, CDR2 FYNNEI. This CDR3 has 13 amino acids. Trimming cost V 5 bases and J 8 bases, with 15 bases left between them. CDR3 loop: CASSPDSRGGYTF. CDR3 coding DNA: TGTGCCAGCAGTCCGGACAGTCGAGGAGGCTACACCTTC. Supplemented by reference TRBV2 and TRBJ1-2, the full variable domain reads EPEVTQTPSHQVTQMGQEVILRCVPISNHLYFYWYRQILGQKVEFLVSFYNNEISEKSEIFDDQFSVERPDGSNFTLKIRSTKLEDSAMYFCASSPDSRGGYTFGSGTRLTVV.

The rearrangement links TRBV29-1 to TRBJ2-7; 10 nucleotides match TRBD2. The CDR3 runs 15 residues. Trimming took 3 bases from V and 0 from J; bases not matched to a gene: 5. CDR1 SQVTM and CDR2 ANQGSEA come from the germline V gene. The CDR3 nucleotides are TGCAGCGTTGATAGGCTAGCGGGGGCCTCCTACGAGCAGTACTTC. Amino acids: CSVDRLAGASYEQYF.

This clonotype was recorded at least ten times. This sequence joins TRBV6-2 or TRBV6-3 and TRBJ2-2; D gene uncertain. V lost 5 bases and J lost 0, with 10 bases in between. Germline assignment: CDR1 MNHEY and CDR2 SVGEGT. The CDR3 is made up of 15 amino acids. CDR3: CASSPGLSNTGELFF. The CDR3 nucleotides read TGTGCCAGCAGTCCCGGATTATCGAACACCGGGGAGCTGTTTTTT.

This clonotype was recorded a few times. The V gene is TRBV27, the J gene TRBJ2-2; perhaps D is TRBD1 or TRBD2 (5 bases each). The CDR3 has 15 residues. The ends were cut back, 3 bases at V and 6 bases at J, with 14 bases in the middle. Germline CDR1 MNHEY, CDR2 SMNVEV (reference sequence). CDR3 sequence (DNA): TGTGCCAGCAGTTTCGACAGCTTGGGGGCCGGGGAGCTGTTTTTT. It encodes CASSFDSLGAGELFF.

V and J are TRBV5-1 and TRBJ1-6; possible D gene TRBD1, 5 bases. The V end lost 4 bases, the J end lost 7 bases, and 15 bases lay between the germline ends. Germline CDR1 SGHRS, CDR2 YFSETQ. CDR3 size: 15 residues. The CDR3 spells CASSPLTEGNSPLHF. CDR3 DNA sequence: TGCGCCAGCAGCCCATTGACAGAAGGAAATTCACCCCTCCACTTT.

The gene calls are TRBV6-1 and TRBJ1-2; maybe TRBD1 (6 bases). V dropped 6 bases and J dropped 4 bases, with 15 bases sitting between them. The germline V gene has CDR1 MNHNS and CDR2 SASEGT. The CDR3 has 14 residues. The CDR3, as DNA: TGTGCCAGCAGGCAAATACAGGGAGGCTATGGCTACACCTTC. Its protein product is CASRQIQGGYGYTF.

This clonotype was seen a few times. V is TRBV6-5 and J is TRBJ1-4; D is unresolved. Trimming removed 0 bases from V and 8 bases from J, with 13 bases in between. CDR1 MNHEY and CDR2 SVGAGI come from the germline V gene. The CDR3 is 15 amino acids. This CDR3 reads CASSYSRLRSEKLFF. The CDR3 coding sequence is TGTGCCAGCAGTTACTCCAGGTTGAGGAGCGAAAAACTGTTTTTT.

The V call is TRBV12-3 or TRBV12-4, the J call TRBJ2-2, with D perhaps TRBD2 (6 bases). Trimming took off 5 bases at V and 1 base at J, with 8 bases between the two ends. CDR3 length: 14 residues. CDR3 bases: TGTGCCAGCAGTACCGGGAGGAACACCGGGGAGCTGTTTTTT. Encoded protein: CASSTGRNTGELFF.

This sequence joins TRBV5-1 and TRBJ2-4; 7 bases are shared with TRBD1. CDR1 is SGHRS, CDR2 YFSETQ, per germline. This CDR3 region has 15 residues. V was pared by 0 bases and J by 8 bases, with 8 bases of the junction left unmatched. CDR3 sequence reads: CASSLEDRNEDIQYF. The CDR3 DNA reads TGCGCCAGCAGCTTGGAGGACAGGAATGAGGACATTCAGTACTTC.

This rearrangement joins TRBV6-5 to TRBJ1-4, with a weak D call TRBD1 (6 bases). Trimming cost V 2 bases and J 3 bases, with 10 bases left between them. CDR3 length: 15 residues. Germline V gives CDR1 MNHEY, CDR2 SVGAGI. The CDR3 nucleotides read TGTGCCAGCAGTTACAACAGGGCCCCTAATGAAAAACTGTTTTTT. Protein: CASSYNRAPNEKLFF.

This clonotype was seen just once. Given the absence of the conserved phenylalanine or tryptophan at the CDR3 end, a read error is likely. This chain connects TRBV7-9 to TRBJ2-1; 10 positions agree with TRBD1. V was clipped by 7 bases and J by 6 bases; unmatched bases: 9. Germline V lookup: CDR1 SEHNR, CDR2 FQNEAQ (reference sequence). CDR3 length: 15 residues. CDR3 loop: CASTIPGTGVNEQFT. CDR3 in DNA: TGTGCCAGCACCATCCCCGGGACAGGGGTCAATGAGCAGTTCACC.

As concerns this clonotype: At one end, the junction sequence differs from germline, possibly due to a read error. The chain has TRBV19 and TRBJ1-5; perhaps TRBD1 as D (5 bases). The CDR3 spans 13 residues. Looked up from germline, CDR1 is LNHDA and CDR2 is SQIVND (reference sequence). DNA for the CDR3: TGTGGCAGTATTCCAGGGACGGGGCAGCCCCAGCATTTT. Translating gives CGSIPGTGQPQHF.

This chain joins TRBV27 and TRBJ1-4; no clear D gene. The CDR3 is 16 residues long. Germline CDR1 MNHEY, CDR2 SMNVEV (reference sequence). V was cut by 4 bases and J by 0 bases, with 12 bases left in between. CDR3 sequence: CASSSSRAATNEKLFF. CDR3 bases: TGTGCCAGCAGTTCGTCGCGGGCGGCAACTAATGAAAAACTGTTTTTT.

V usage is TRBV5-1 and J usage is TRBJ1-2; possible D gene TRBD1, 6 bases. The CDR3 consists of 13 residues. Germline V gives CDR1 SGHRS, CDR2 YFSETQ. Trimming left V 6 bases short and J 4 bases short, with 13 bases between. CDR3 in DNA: TGCGCCAGCACCTCAGTGACAGGCTATGGCTACACCTTC. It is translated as CASTSVTGYGYTF. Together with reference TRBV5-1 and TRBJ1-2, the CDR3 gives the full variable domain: KAGVTQTPRYLIKTRGQQVTLSCSPISGHRSVSWYQQTPGQGLQFLFEYFSETQRNKGNFPGRFSGRQFSNSRSEMNVSTLELGDSALYLCASTSVTGYGYTFGSGTRLTVV.

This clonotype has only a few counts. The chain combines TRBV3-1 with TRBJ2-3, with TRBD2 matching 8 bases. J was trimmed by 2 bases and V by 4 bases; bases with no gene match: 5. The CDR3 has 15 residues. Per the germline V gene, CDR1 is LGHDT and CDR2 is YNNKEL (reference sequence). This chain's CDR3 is CASSRAGDPTDTQYF. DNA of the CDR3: TGTGCCAGCAGCCGAGCGGGGGACCCCACAGATACGCAGTATTTT.

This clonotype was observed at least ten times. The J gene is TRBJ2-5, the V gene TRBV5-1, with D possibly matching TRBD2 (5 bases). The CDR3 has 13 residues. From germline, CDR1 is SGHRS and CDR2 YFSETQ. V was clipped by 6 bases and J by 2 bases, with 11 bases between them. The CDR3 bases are TGCGCCAGCACGTCGACGGGACAAGAGACCCAGTACTTC. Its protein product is CASTSTGQETQYF.

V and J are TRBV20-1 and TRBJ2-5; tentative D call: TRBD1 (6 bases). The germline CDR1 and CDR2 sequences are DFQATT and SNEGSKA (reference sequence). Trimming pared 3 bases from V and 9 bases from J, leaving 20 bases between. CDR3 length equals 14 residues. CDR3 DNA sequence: TGCAGTGCTAGGCAGGGGTCTCCCAGGAGATCCCAGTACTTC. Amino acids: CSARQGSPRRSQYF.

This chain's CDR3 is CASSLFSGTREKLFF. The CDR3 DNA reads TGTGCCAGCAGTTTGTTCTCAGGGACGCGGGAAAAACTGTTTTTT. This rearrangement joins TRBV6-5 to TRBJ1-4, with a tentative D call TRBD1 (5 bases). The CDR3 runs 15 residues. CDR1 is MNHEY, CDR2 SVGAGI, per germline. With 4 bases removed from V and 8 bases from J, the gap between germline ends came to 17 bases.

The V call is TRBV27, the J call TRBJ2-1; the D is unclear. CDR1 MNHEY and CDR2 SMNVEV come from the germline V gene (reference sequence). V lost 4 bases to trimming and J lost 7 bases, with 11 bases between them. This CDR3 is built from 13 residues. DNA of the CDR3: TGTGCCAGCAGTTCGCCTACTATGAATGAGCAGTTCTTC. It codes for CASSSPTMNEQFF.

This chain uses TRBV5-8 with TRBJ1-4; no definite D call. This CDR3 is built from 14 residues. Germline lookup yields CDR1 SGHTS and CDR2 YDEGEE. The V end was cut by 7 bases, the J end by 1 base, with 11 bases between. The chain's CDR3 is CASAPGVTNEKLFF. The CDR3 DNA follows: TGTGCCAGCGCCCCCGGGGTAACTAATGAAAAACTGTTTTTT.

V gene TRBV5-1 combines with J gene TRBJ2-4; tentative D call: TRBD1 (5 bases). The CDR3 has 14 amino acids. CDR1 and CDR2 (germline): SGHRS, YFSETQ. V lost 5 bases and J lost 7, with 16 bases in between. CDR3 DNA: TGCGCCAGCAGAAGATCCAGGGTGGGGAACATTCAGTACTTC. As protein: CASRRSRVGNIQYF.

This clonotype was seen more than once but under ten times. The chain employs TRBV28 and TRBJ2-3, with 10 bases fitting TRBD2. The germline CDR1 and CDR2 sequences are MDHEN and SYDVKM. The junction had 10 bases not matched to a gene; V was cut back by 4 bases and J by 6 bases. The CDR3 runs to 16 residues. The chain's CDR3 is CASSSIGTSVPDTQYF. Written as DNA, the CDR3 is TGTGCCAGCAGTTCGATCGGGACTAGCGTCCCCGATACGCAGTATTTT.

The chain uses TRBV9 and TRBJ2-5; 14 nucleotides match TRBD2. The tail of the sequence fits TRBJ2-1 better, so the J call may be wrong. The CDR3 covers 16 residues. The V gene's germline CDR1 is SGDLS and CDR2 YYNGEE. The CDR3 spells CASSAGLAGGRNEQFF. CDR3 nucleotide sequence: TGTGCCAGCAGCGCAGGACTAGCGGGGGGCCGCAATGAGCAGTTCTTC.